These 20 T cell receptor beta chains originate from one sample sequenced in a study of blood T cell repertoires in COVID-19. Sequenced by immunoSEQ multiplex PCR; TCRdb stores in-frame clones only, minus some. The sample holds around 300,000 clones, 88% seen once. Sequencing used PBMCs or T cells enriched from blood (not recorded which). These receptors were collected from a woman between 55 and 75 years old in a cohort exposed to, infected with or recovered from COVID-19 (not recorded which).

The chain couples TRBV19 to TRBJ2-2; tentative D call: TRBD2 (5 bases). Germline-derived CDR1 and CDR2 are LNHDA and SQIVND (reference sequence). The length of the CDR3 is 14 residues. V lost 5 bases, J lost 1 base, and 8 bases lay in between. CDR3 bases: TGTGCCAGTAGTGACCGGGGGAACACCGGGGAGCTGTTTTTT. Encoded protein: CASSDRGNTGELFF.

CDR3 sequence: CASKKSSGPVGNEQFF. The CDR3 DNA reads as TGTGCCAGCAAAAAAAGTAGCGGGCCCGTGGGCAATGAGCAGTTCTTC. This rearrangement joins TRBV7-8 to TRBJ2-1, with 7 bases lining up with TRBD2. CDR1 and CDR2 from the germline V gene are SGHVS and FQNEAQ. The V gene end was trimmed by 7 bases and the J gene end by 6 bases; junction bases not matched to a gene: 15. This CDR3 is 16 amino acids long.

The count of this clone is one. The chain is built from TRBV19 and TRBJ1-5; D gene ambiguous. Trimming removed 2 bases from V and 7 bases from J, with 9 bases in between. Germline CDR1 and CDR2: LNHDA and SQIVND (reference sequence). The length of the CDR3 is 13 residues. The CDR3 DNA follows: TGTGCCAGTAGTATAATGGGAGACCAGCCCCAGCATTTT. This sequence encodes CASSIMGDQPQHF. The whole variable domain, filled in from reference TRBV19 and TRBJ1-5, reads DGGITQSPKYLFRKEGQNVTLSCEQNLNHDAMYWYRQDPGQGLRLIYYSQIVNDFQKGDIAEGYSVSREKKESFPLTVTSAQKNPTAFYLCASSIMGDQPQHFGDGTRLSIL.

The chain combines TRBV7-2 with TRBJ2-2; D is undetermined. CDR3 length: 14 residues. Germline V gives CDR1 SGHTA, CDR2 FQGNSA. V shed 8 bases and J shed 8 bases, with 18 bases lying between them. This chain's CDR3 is CASSEWARRGELFF. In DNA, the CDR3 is TGTGCCAGCTCCGAATGGGCCCGACGGGGGGAGCTGTTTTTT.

Here the CDR3 DNA reads TGTGCCAGCAGCTTAGATAGCGGGCAAGAGACCCAGTACTTC. It yields the protein CASSLDSGQETQYF. This chain joins TRBV11-3 and TRBJ2-5; 7 positions agree with TRBD2. The CDR3 runs to 14 residues. Germline values: CDR1 SGHNT, CDR2 YENEEA. Germline trimming cut 0 bases from V and 2 bases from J; bases unmatched to any gene: 0. Based on the CDR3 plus reference TRBV11-3 and TRBJ2-5, the full variable domain is EAGVVQSPRYKIIEKKQPVAFWCNPISGHNTLYWYLQNLGQGPELLIRYENEEAVDDSQLPKDRFSAERLKGVDSTLKIQPAELGDSAVYLCASSLDSGQETQYFGPGTRLLVL.

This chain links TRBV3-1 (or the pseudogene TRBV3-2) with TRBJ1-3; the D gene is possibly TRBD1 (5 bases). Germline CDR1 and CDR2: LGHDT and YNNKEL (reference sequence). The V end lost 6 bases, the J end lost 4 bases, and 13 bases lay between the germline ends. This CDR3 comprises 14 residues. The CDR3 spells CASSPRGYGNTIYF. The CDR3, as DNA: TGTGCCAGCAGTCCCCGGGGGTACGGAAACACCATATATTTT.

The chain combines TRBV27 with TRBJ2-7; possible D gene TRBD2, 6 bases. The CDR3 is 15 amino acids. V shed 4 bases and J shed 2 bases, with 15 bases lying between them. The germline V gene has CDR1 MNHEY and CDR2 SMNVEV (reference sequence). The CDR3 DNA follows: TGTGCCAGCAGTTCGACTAGTTTTATCACCTACGAGCAGTACTTC. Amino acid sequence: CASSSTSFITYEQYF.

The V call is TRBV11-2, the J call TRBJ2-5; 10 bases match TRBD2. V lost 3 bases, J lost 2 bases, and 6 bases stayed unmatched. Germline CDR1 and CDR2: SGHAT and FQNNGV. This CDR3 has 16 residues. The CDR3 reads CASSFSLTSGQETQYF. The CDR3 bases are TGTGCCAGCAGCTTTTCCCTGACTAGCGGGCAAGAGACCCAGTACTTC.

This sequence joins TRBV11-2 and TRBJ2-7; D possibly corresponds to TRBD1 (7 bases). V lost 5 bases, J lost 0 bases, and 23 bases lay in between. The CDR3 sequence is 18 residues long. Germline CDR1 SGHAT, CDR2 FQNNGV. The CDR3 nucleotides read TGTGCCAGCAGCCCGATTAATAGAGGTCAGGGGGGCTCCTACGAGCAGTACTTC. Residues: CASSPINRGQGGSYEQYF.

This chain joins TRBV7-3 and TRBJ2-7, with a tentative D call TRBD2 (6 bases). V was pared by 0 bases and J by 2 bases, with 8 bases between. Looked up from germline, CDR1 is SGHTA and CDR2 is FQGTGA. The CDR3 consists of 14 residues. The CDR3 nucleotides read TGTGCCAGCAGCTTAACGGAGGGGCCCTACGAGCAGTACTTC. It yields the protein CASSLTEGPYEQYF.

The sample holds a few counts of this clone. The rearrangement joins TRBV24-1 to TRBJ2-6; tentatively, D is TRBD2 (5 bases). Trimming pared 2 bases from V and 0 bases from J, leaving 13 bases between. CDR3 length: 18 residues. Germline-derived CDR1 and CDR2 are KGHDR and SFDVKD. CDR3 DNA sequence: TGTGCCACCAGTGATTCCGCTGCGGGTTACTCTGGGGCCAACGTCCTGACTTTC. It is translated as CATSDSAAGYSGANVLTF.

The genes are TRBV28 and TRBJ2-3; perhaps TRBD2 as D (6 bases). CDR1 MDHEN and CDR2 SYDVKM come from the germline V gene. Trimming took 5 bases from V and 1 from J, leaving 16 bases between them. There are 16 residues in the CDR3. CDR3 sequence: CASSERGGPRTDTQYF. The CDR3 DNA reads TGTGCCAGCAGTGAACGGGGAGGACCTCGCACAGATACGCAGTATTTT.

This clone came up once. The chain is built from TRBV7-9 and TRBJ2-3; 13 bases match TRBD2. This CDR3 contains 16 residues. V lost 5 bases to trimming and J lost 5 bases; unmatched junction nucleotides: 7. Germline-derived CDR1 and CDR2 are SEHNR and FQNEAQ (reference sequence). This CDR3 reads CASSPLAGGPGDTQYF. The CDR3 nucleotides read TGTGCCAGCAGCCCACTAGCGGGAGGGCCGGGAGATACGCAGTATTTT.

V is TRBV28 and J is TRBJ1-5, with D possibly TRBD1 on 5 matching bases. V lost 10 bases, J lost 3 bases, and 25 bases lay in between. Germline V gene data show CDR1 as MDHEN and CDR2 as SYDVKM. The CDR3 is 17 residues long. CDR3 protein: CATCLRHSGQINQPQHF. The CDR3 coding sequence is TGTGCCACTTGCCTTCGTCACAGTGGACAAATCAATCAGCCCCAGCATTTT.

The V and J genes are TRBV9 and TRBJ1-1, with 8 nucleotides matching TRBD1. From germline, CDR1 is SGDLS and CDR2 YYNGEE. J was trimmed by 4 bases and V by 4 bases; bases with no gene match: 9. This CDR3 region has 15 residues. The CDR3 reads CASSPDRGGSTEAFF. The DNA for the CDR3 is TGTGCCAGCAGCCCCGACAGGGGTGGGAGCACTGAAGCTTTCTTT.

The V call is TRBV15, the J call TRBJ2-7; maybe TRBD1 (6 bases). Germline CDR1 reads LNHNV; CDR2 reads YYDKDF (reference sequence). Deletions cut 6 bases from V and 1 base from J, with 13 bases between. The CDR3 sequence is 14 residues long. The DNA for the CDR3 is TGTGCCACCAGAGCGGACAGCCTATCCTACGAGCAGTACTTC. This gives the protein CATRADSLSYEQYF. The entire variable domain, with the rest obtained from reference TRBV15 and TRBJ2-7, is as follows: DAMVIQNPRYQVTQFGKPVTLSCSQTLNHNVMYWYQQKSSQAPKLLFHYYDKDFNNEADTPDNFQSRRPNTSFCFLDIRSPGLGDTAMYLCATRADSLSYEQYFGPGTRLTVT.

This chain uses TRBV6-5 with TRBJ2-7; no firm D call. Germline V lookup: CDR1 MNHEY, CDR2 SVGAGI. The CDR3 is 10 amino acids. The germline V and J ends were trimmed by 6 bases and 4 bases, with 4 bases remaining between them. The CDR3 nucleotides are TGTGCCAGCAGGAGTTACGAGCAGTACTTC. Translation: CASRSYEQYF.

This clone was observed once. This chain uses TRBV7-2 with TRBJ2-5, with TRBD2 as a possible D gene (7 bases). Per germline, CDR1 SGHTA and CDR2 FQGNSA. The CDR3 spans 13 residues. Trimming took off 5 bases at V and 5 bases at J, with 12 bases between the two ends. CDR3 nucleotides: TGTGCCAGCAGCCTCCGGGGGGCGGAGACCCAGTACTTC. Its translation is CASSLRGAETQYF.

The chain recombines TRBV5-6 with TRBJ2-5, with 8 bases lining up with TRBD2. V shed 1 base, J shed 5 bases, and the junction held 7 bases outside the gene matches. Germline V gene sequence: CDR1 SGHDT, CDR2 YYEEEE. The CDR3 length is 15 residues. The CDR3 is CASSLNLAGRETQYF. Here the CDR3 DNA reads TGTGCCAGCAGCTTGAATCTAGCGGGTAGGGAGACCCAGTACTTC.

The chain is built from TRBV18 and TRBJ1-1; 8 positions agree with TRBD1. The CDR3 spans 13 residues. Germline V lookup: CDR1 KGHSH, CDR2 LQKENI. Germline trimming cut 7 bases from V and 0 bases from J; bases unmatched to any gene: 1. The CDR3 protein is CASLTGVNTEAFF. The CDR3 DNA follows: TGTGCCAGCTTGACAGGGGTGAACACTGAAGCTTTCTTT.